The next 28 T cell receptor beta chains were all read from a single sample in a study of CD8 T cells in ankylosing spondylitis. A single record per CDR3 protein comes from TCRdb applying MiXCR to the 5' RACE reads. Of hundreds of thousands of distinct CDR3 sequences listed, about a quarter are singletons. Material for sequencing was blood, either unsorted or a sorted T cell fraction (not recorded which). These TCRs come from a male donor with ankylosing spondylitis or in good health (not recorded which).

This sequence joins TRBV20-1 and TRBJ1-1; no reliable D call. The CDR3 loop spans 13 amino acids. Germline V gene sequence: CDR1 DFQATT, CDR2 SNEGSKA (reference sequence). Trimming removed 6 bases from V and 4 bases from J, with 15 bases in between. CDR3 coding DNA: TGCAGTGCGAGCCGGGATCCGGGCACTGAAGCTTTCTTT. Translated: CSASRDPGTEAFF.

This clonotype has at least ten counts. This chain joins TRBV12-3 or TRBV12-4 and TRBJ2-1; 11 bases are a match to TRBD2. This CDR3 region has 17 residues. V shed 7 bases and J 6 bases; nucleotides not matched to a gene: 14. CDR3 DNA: TGTGCCAGCAATACGGGACTAGCGGCCCCTGGGCCCAATGAGCAGTTCTTC. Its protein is CASNTGLAAPGPNEQFF.

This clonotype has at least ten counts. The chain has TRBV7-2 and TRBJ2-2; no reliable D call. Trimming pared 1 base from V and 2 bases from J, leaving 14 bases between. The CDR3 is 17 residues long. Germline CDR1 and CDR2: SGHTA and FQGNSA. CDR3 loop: CASSLGSRWENTGELFF. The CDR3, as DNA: TGTGCCAGCAGCTTAGGGTCCCGGTGGGAAAACACCGGGGAGCTGTTTTTT. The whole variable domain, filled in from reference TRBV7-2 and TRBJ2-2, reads GAGVSQSPSNKVTEKGKDVELRCDPISGHTALYWYRQSLGQGLEFLIYFQGNSAPDKSGLPSDRFSAERTGGSVSTLTIQRTQQEDSAVYLCASSLGSRWENTGELFFGEGSRLTVL.

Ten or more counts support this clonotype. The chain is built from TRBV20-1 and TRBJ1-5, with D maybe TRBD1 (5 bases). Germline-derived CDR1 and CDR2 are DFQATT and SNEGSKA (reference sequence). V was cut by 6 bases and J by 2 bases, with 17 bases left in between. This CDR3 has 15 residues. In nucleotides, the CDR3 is TGCAGTGCCAGTTTCCAGGGAAGGGGCAATCAGCCCCAGCATTTT. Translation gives CSASFQGRGNQPQHF.

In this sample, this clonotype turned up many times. DNA for the CDR3: TGTGCCAGCAGCCACCCTGATCGGGGCACTGAAGCTTTCTTT. As protein: CASSHPDRGTEAFF. J is TRBJ1-1 and V is TRBV7-6; D gene unclear. This CDR3 has 14 amino acids. The V end was cut by 5 bases, the J end by 4 bases, with 14 bases between. Germline V gives CDR1 SGHVS, CDR2 FNYEAQ.

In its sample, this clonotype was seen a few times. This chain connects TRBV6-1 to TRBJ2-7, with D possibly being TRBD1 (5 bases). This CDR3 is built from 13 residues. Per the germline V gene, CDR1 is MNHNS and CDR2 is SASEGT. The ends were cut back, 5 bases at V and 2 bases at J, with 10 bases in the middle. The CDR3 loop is CASSTTDTYEQYF. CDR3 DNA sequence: TGTGCCAGCAGTACGACAGACACCTACGAGCAGTACTTC.

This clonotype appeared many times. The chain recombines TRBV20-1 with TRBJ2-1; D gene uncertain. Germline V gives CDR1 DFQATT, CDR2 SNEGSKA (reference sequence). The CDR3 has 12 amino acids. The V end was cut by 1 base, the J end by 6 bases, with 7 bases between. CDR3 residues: CSARGAGNEQFF. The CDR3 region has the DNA TGCAGTGCTAGAGGAGCCGGCAATGAGCAGTTCTTC.

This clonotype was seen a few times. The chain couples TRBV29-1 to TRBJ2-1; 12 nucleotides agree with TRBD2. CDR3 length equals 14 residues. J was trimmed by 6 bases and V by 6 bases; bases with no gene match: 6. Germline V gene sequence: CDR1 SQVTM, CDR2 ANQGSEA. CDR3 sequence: CSVDPSGRGNEQFF. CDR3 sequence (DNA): TGCAGCGTGGATCCTAGCGGGAGGGGCAATGAGCAGTTCTTC.

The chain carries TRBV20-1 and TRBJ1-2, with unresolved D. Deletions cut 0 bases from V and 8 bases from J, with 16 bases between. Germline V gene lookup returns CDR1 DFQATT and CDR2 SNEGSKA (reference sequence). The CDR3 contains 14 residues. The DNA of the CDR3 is TGCAGTGCTAGAGACGTCAATGGGCGCAGAGGCTACACCTTC. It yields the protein CSARDVNGRRGYTF.

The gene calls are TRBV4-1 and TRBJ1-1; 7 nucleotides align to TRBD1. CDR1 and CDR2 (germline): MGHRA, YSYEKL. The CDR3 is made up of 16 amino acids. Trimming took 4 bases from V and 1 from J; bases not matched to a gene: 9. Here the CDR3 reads CASSLRRGQSNTEAFF. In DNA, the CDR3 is TGCGCCAGCAGCCTCCGAAGGGGACAGTCGAACACTGAAGCTTTCTTT.

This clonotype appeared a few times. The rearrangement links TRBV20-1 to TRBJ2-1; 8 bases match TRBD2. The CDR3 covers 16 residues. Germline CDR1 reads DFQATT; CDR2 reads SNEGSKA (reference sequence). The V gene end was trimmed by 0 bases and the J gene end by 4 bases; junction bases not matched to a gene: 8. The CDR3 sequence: CSARETSGSYYNEQFF. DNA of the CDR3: TGCAGTGCTAGAGAAACGAGCGGGAGTTATTACAATGAGCAGTTCTTC.

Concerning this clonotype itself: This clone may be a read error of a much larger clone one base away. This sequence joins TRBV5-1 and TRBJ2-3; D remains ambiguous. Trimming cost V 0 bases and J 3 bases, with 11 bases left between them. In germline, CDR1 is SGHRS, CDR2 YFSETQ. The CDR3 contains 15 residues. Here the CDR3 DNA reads TGCGCCAGCAGCTTGGGGTCAGCATTTACAGATACGCAGTATTTT. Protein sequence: CASSLGSAFTDTQYF.

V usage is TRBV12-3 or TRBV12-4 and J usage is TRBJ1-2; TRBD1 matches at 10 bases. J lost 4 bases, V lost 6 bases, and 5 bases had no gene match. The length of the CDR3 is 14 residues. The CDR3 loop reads CASRGQGTGYGYTF. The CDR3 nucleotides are TGTGCCAGCAGGGGACAGGGGACCGGCTATGGCTACACCTTC.

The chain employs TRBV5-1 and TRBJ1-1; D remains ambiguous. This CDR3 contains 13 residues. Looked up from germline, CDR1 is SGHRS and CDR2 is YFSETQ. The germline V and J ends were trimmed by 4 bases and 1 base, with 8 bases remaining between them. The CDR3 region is CASSPGENTEAFF. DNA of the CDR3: TGCGCCAGCAGCCCCGGCGAGAACACTGAAGCTTTCTTT.

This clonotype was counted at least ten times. This CDR3 is CASSFLAGGPTGELFF. The CDR3 region has the DNA TGTGCCAGCAGCTTTCTAGCGGGAGGGCCCACCGGGGAGCTGTTTTTT. The rearrangement uses TRBV5-6 and TRBJ2-2; 12 nucleotides agree with TRBD2. The CDR3 spans 16 residues. Looked up from germline, CDR1 is SGHDT and CDR2 is YYEEEE. The ends lost 2 bases at V and 4 bases at J; junction bases unmatched: 3. Filled out from reference TRBV5-6 and TRBJ2-2, the complete variable domain reads DAGVTQSPTHLIKTRGQQVTLRCSPKSGHDTVSWYQQALGQGPQFIFQYYEEEERQRGNFPDRFSGHQFPNYSSELNVNALLLGDSALYLCASSFLAGGPTGELFFGEGSRLTVL.

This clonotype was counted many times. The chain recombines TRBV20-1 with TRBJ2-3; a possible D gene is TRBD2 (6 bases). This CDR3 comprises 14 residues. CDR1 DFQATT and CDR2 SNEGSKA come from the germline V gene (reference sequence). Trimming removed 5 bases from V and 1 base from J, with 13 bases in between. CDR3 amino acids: CSASGGARTDTQYF. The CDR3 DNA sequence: TGCAGTGCTTCAGGCGGGGCCCGCACAGATACGCAGTATTTT.

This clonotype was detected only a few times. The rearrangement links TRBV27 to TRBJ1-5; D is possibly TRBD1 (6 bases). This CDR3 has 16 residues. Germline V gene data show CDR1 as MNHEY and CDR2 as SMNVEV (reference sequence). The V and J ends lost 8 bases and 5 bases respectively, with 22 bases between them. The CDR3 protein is CASAWNRRQEDQPQHF. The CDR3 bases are TGTGCCAGCGCTTGGAATCGCCGACAGGAAGATCAGCCCCAGCATTTT.

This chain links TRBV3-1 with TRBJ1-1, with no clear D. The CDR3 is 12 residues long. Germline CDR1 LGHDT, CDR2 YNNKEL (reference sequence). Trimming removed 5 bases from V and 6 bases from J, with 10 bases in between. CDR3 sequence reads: CASSYGGPEAFF. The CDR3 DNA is TGTGCCAGCAGCTACGGTGGGCCTGAAGCTTTCTTT.

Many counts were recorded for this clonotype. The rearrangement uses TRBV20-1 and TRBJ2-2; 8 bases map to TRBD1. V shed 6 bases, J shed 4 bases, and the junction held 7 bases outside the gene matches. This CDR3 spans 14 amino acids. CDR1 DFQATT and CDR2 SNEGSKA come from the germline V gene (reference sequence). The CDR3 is CSALQGVGTGELFF. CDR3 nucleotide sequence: TGCAGTGCCCTACAGGGGGTCGGCACCGGGGAGCTGTTTTTT.

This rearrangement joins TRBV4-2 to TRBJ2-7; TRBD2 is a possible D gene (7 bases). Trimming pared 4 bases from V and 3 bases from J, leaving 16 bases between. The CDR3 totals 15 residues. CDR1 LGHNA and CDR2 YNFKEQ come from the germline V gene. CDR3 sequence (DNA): TGTGCCAGCAGCCGCGAGGTCGGGGGGCTCTACGAGCAGTACTTC. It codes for CASSREVGGLYEQYF.

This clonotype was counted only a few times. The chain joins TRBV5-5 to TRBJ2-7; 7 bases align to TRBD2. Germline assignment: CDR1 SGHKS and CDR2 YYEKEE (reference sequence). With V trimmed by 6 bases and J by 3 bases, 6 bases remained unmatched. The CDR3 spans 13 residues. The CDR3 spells CASKRGFDYEQYF. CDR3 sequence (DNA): TGTGCCAGCAAGCGGGGTTTTGACTACGAGCAGTACTTC. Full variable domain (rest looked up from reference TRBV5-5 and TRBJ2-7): DAGVTQSPTHLIKTRGQQVTLRCSPISGHKSVSWYQQVLGQGPQFIFQYYEKEERGRGNFPDRFSARQFPNYSSELNVNALLLGDSALYLCASKRGFDYEQYFGPGTRLTVT.

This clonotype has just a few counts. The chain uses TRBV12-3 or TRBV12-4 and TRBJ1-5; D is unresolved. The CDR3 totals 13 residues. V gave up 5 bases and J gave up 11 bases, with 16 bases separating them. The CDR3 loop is CASSLRPTSAQHF. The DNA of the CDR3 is TGTGCCAGCAGTCTTAGACCGACCTCGGCCCAGCATTTT.

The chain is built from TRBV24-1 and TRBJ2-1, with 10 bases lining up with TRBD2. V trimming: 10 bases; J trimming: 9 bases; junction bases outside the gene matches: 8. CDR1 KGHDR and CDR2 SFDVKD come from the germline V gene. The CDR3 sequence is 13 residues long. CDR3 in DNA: TGTGCCACTCAGCGGGAGGGCCTTTCTGAGCAGTTCTTC. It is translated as CATQREGLSEQFF.

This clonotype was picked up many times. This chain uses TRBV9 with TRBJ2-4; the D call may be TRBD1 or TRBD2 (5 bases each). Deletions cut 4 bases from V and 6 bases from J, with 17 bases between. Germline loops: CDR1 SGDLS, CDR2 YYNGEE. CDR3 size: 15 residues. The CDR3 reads CASSPDPGRGNIQYF. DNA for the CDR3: TGTGCCAGCAGCCCAGACCCGGGACGAGGAAACATTCAGTACTTC.

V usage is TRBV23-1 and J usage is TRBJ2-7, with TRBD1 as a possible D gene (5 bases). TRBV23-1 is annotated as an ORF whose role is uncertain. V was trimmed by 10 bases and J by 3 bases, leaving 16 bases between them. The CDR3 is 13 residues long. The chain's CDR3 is CATRADLDYEQYF. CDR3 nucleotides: TGCGCCACCAGGGCGGATCTGGACTACGAGCAGTACTTC.

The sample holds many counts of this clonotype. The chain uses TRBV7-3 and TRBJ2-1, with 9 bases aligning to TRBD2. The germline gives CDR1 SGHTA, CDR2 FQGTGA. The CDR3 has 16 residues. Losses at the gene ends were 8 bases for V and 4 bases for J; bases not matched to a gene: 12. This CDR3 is CASALAGPITYNEQFF. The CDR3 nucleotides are TGTGCCAGCGCCCTAGCGGGGCCGATCACATACAATGAGCAGTTCTTC.

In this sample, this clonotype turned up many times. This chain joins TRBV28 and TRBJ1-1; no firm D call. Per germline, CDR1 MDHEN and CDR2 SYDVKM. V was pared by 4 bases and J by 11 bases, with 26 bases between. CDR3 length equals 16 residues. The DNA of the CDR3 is TGTGCCAGCAGTTCGGGCGGGCCGTTAGCTTTTCTAATGGCTTTCTTT. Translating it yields CASSSGGPLAFLMAFF.

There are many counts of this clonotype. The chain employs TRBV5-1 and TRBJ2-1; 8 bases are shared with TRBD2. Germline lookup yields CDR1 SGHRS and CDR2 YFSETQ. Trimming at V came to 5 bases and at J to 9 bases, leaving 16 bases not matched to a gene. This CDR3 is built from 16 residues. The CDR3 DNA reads TGCGCCAGCAGGCGGGGACGAGAGCGGGAGAGAGGTGAGCAGTTCTTC. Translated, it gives CASRRGRERERGEQFF.